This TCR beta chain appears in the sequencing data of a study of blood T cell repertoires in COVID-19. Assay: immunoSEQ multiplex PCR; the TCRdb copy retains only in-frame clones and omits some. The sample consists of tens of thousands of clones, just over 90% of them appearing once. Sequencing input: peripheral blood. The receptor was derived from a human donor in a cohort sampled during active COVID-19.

As DNA, the CDR3 is TGTGCCAGCAGTCTCACCGGGTCCACTAATGAAAAACTGTTTTTT. Amino acids: CASSLTGSTNEKLFF. The J gene is TRBJ1-4, the V gene TRBV6-5; D ambiguous. CDR1 and CDR2 (germline): MNHEY, SVGAGI. CDR3 length equals 15 residues. The germline V and J ends were trimmed by 5 bases and 2 bases, with 12 bases remaining between them.